The 19 T cell receptor beta chains below were found in one sample sequenced in a study of blood T cell repertoires in COVID-19. TCRdb's table, derived via immunoSEQ multiplex PCR, lists solely in-frame clones and lacks some. The repertoire holds 360,000 or so clones, with 89% as singletons. Sequencing was performed on PBMCs or T cells enriched from blood (not recorded which). The source is a woman aged 25 to 39 who had recovered from COVID-19.

This clone showed up just once. V is TRBV12-5 and J is TRBJ1-3; no definite D call. The CDR3 extends over 14 amino acids. V was pared by 4 bases and J by 0 bases, with 7 bases between. The V gene's germline CDR1 is LGHNT and CDR2 FRNRAP. In nucleotides, the CDR3 is TGTGCTAGTGGTTGGCCCTCCTCTGGAAACACCATATATTTT. It translates to CASGWPSSGNTIYF.

The rearrangement links TRBV29-1 to TRBJ2-1, with 8 bases fitting TRBD2. Germline CDR1 reads SQVTM; CDR2 reads ANQGSEA. CDR3 length equals 14 residues. The trim removed 6 bases at V and 2 bases at J, leaving 6 bases unmatched. CDR3 in DNA: TGCAGCGTCTCCTTAGCGGGGACCTACAATGAGCAGTTCTTC. It yields the protein CSVSLAGTYNEQFF.

The rearrangement links TRBV7-6 to TRBJ2-5, with 8 bases matching TRBD2. The CDR3 is made up of 15 amino acids. Germline V CDR1 and CDR2: SGHVS, FNYEAQ. J was trimmed by 5 bases and V by 1 base; bases with no gene match: 6. In DNA, the CDR3 is TGTGCCAGCAGCTTAGTGGTAGCGGGGAGCGAGACCCAGTACTTC. Translating gives CASSLVVAGSETQYF.

The chain recombines TRBV4-2 with TRBJ1-6; 7 bases line up with TRBD1. The CDR3 runs 16 residues. The V segment lost 0 bases and the J segment 9 bases; nucleotides outside the gene matches: 8. CDR1 is LGHNA, CDR2 YNFKEQ, per germline. As DNA, the CDR3 is TGTGCCAGCAGCCAAGAAGAAGACAGGGTCGGTTCACCCCTCCACTTT. Its translation: CASSQEEDRVGSPLHF.

The gene calls are TRBV6-4 and TRBJ1-4; 9 bases align to TRBD1. Germline values: CDR1 MRHNA, CDR2 SNTAGT. This CDR3 is 14 amino acids long. V lost 6 bases to trimming and J lost 5 bases; unmatched junction nucleotides: 4. The CDR3 DNA reads TGTGCCAGCAGCTCTGGGACAGGGAATGAAAAACTGTTTTTT. Its translation: CASSSGTGNEKLFF.

The gene calls are TRBV4-2 and TRBJ2-1; 9 bases fit TRBD2. V lost 1 base, J lost 5 bases, and 6 bases stayed unmatched. Germline CDR1 is LGHNA and CDR2 is YNFKEQ. This CDR3 spans 16 amino acids. The CDR3 DNA reads TGTGCCAGCAGCCAAGGGGTAGCGGGGGTGGACAATGAGCAGTTCTTC. Translation: CASSQGVAGVDNEQFF.

This rearrangement joins TRBV27 to TRBJ1-2, with 7 bases identical to TRBD1. Germline-derived CDR1 and CDR2 are MNHEY and SMNVEV (reference sequence). The V gene end was trimmed by 6 bases and the J gene end by 7 bases; junction bases not matched to a gene: 23. The CDR3 consists of 18 residues. The CDR3 reads CASSLRQGEGIGNPGYTF. CDR3 coding DNA: TGTGCCAGCAGCCTTCGACAGGGTGAAGGAATAGGGAACCCTGGCTACACCTTC.

J is TRBJ1-2 and V is TRBV29-1; D possibly corresponds to TRBD1 (5 bases). Looked up from germline, CDR1 is SQVTM and CDR2 is ANQGSEA. CDR3 length equals 13 residues. Trimming removed 6 bases from V and 8 bases from J, with 19 bases in between. The CDR3 DNA sequence: TGCAGCGTCTCACAACGGGGGGGGAGAGGCTACACCTTC. This codes for CSVSQRGGRGYTF.

In regard to this clone: The sample carries other DNA sequences with the same CDR3. The chain has TRBV30 and TRBJ1-3; D ambiguous. Germline V gene sequence: CDR1 GTSNPN, CDR2 SVGIG (reference sequence). This CDR3 region has 13 residues. Between the trimmed V and J ends, which lost 2 bases and 1 base, there was a span of 6 bases. Here the CDR3 DNA reads TGTGCCTGGAGTTCCCTATCTGGAAACACCATATATTTT. It translates to CAWSSLSGNTIYF.

This clone was seen a handful of times. The genes are TRBV6-4 and TRBJ2-3, with 11 bases lining up with TRBD2. CDR1 is MRHNA, CDR2 SNTAGT, per germline. J lost 2 bases, V lost 2 bases, and 3 bases had no gene match. This CDR3 comprises 16 residues. As DNA, the CDR3 is TGTGCCAGCAGTGACGTAGCGGGGGGGACCACAGATACGCAGTATTTT. This sequence encodes CASSDVAGGTTDTQYF.

V is TRBV20-1 and J is TRBJ2-3; 8 bases agree with TRBD1. The CDR3 length is 16 residues. The V and J ends lost 3 bases and 3 bases, in that order; junction bases with no gene match: 11. CDR1 is DFQATT, CDR2 SNEGSKA, per germline (reference sequence). CDR3: CSASIYNGQGTDTQYF. In nucleotides, the CDR3 is TGCAGTGCTAGTATTTATAACGGACAGGGAACAGATACGCAGTATTTT.

CDR3 sequence: CATSRERQGEQYF. The CDR3 DNA is TGTGCCACCAGCAGGGAGAGACAGGGCGAGCAGTACTTC. The chain couples TRBV15 to TRBJ2-7; 7 positions agree with TRBD1. The CDR3 length is 13 residues. The V and J ends lost 3 bases and 6 bases, in that order; junction bases with no gene match: 5. CDR1 LNHNV and CDR2 YYDKDF come from the germline V gene (reference sequence).

The gene calls are TRBV15 and TRBJ1-1; no clear D. V lost 0 bases to trimming and J lost 7 bases, with 15 bases between them. The CDR3 has 15 amino acids. Germline V gene sequence: CDR1 LNHNV, CDR2 YYDKDF (reference sequence). CDR3 sequence (DNA): TGTGCCACCAGCAGAGATGGGTGGCAGGCGAATGAAGCTTTCTTT. It translates to CATSRDGWQANEAFF. Full variable domain (rest looked up from reference TRBV15 and TRBJ1-1): DAMVIQNPRYQVTQFGKPVTLSCSQTLNHNVMYWYQQKSSQAPKLLFHYYDKDFNNEADTPDNFQSRRPNTSFCFLDIRSPGLGDTAMYLCATSRDGWQANEAFFGQGTRLTVV.

V gene TRBV4-1 combines with J gene TRBJ2-7; maybe TRBD1 (6 bases). V was cut by 2 bases and J by 2 bases, with 16 bases left in between. The CDR3 contains 16 residues. Looked up from germline, CDR1 is MGHRA and CDR2 is YSYEKL. CDR3 loop: CASSQTITGTTYEQYF. The CDR3 nucleotides read TGCGCCAGCAGCCAAACTATCACCGGGACAACCTACGAGCAGTACTTC.

The J gene is TRBJ1-5, the V gene TRBV19; 9 nucleotides agree with TRBD1. Germline trimming cut 6 bases from V and 3 bases from J; bases unmatched to any gene: 6. This CDR3 has 15 amino acids. The germline V gene has CDR1 LNHDA and CDR2 SQIVND (reference sequence). This CDR3 is CASSMGQGLNQPQHF. CDR3 nucleotides: TGTGCCAGTAGCATGGGACAGGGTCTCAATCAGCCCCAGCATTTT. The full variable domain, its missing parts supplied by reference TRBV19 and TRBJ1-5, is DGGITQSPKYLFRKEGQNVTLSCEQNLNHDAMYWYRQDPGQGLRLIYYSQIVNDFQKGDIAEGYSVSREKKESFPLTVTSAQKNPTAFYLCASSMGQGLNQPQHFGDGTRLSIL.

The rearrangement links TRBV6-5 to TRBJ1-2, with D possibly TRBD1 on 5 matching bases. The CDR3 runs to 13 residues. The germline CDR1 and CDR2 sequences are MNHEY and SVGAGI. V was trimmed by 4 bases and J by 8 bases, leaving 14 bases between them. CDR3 protein: CASSSGPGLGYTF. CDR3 DNA: TGTGCCAGCAGTTCCGGACCAGGGTTAGGCTACACCTTC.

This CDR3 is CASSLRGHPDEQYF. The CDR3 DNA is TGCGCCAGCAGCTTGAGGGGCCACCCGGACGAGCAGTACTTC. The chain combines TRBV5-1 with TRBJ2-7; D might be TRBD1 (5 bases). Trimming took off 1 base at V and 5 bases at J, with 13 bases between the two ends. Germline values: CDR1 SGHRS, CDR2 YFSETQ. The CDR3 runs to 14 residues. Based on the CDR3 plus reference TRBV5-1 and TRBJ2-7, the full variable domain is KAGVTQTPRYLIKTRGQQVTLSCSPISGHRSVSWYQQTPGQGLQFLFEYFSETQRNKGNFPGRFSGRQFSNSRSEMNVSTLELGDSALYLCASSLRGHPDEQYFGPGTRLTVT.

The chain has TRBV10-2 and TRBJ1-1; D is uncertain. V was shortened by 3 bases and J by 4 bases, with 18 bases between the two germline ends. The germline V gene has CDR1 WSHSY and CDR2 SAAADI. The CDR3 has 16 residues. Here the CDR3 reads CASSDPSSWRGTEAFF. CDR3 DNA: TGCGCCAGCAGTGATCCGAGTTCCTGGCGGGGCACTGAAGCTTTCTTT.

CDR3 region: CASSLLASGGIQNEQFF. Written as DNA, the CDR3 is TGTGCCAGCAGTTTATTGGCTAGCGGGGGGATTCAGAATGAGCAGTTCTTC. The V and J genes are TRBV27 and TRBJ2-1, with 11 bases matching TRBD2. Germline CDR1 and CDR2: MNHEY and SMNVEV (reference sequence). The J segment lost 7 bases and the V segment lost 1 base, leaving 9 bases of the junction unmatched. This CDR3 has 17 amino acids.